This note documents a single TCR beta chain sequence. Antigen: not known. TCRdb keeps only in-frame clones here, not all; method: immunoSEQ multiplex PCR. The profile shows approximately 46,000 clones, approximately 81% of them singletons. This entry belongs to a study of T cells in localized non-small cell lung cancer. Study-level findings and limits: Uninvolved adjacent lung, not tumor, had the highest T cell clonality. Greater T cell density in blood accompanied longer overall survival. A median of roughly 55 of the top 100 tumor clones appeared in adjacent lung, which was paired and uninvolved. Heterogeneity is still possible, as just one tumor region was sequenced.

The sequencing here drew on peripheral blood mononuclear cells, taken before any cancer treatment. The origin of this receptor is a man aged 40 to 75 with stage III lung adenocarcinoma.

The CDR3 loop reads CASSISGGEAEQYF. In nucleotides, the CDR3 is TGTGCCAGTAGTATATCGGGGGGGGAAGCCGAGCAGTACTTC. The chain has TRBV19 and TRBJ2-7, with 8 bases aligning to TRBD2. CDR1 LNHDA and CDR2 SQIVND come from the germline V gene (reference sequence). The trim removed 2 bases at V and 6 bases at J, leaving 6 bases unmatched. This CDR3 is built from 14 residues.